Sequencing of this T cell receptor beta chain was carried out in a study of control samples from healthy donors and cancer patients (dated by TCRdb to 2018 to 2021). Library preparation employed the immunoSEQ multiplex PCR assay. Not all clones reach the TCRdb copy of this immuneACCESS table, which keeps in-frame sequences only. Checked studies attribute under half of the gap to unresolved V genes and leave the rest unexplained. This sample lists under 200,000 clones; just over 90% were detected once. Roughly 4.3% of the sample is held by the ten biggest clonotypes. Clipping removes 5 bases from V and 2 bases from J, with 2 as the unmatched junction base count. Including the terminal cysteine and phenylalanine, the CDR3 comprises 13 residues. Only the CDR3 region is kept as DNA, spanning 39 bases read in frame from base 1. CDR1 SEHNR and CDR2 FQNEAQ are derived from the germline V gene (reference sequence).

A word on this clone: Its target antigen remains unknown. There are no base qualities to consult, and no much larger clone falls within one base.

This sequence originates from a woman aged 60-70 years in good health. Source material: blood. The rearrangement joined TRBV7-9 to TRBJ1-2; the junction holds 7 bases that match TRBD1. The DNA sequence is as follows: TGTGCCAGCAGCATACAGGGGAACTATGGCTACACCTTC. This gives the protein CASSIQGNYGYTF.